The sequence of this T cell receptor (beta chain) was determined in a study of T-cell reconstitution after alpha-beta-depleted transplantation in children. The study's findings and limits: Diversity and T-cell counts at one year after transplant derived mostly from new T cells. Recipient T cells and thymic progenitors that survived gave rise to the high TCRbeta diversity observed at day 60 in some patients. Several hundred expanded graft clones reportedly gave rise to the alpha-beta T cells present about two months after transplant.

As for this clonotype: Its antigen is undetermined.

Unique molecular identifiers tagged the TCRbeta library. MiXCR, applied by TCRdb to the PCR reads, yields one record per CDR3 protein. The sample consists of 700,000 to 950,000 distinct CDR3 sequences, under 20% of them appearing once. V was pared by 7 bases and J by 2 bases, with 25 bases between. CDR3 length: 17 residues. Germline V gene lookup returns CDR1 SQVTM and CDR2 ANQGSEA. The chain recombines TRBV29-1 with TRBJ2-3; D is possibly TRBD1 (5 bases). The sequence was obtained from a male patient younger than 18 who had a stem cell transplant for acute lymphoblastic leukemia, so the T cells may come from the graft donor. The sequencing here drew on PBMCs, mostly from graft donor cells, taken 360 days after TCRalphabeta/CD19-depleted stem cell transplant. CDR3 region: CSAPTGQLRGVTDTQYF. For the CDR3, the DNA is TGCAGCGCACCGACCGGACAACTACGAGGAGTCACAGATACGCAGTATTTT.